A single sample is the source of the 11 T cell receptor beta chains below, sequenced in a study of beta chain features in type 1 diabetes (dated by TCRdb to between 2017 and 2018). Study-wide findings and limitations: In all four CD4+ subsets, TCRB CDR3 length was moderately but significantly shorter in type 1 diabetes patients.

These receptors' targets are unknown. The library was generated by the immunoSEQ multiplex PCR assay. The entire amount of isolated RNA was reverse transcribed using the High Capacity cDNA Reverse Transcription Kit, so the sequenced TCRB transcripts were expressed ones. TCRdb limited this immuneACCESS table to in-frame rearrangements with V and J called. A share of clones is missing; checked studies link under half to unresolved V genes, and the rest is unexplained. The table for this sample lists 40,000 to 60,000 clones; 55% to 75% of them were counted only once. The ten top clones hold under 0.35% of the sample. Specimen: stem cell memory CD4+ T cells from blood. Interpreted using the paper, the cell subset or site label stands for: stem cell-like memory CD4+ T cells. These receptor sequences come from a woman in her 30s with type 1 diabetes.

The rearrangement links TRBV5-1 to TRBJ2-3; D perhaps matches TRBD2 (6 bases). CDR1 is SGHRS, CDR2 YFSETQ, per germline. This CDR3 is built from 17 residues. V was clipped by 1 base and J by 1 base, with 16 bases between them. The CDR3 DNA sequence: TGCGCCAGCAGCTTGTGGGGGGACGCCCGGGGCACAGATACGCAGTATTTT. Translating gives CASSLWGDARGTDTQYF.

The chain combines TRBV29-1 with TRBJ1-1, with TRBD1 matching 7 bases. The CDR3 has 13 amino acids. The germline gives CDR1 SQVTM, CDR2 ANQGSEA. Trimming at V came to 6 bases and at J to 5 bases, leaving 9 bases not matched to a gene. CDR3 DNA: TGCAGCGTAGAGAGACAGGGTGGGACTGAAGCTTTCTTT. Translated, it gives CSVERQGGTEAFF.

The chain has TRBV2 and TRBJ2-5, with a possible D match to TRBD2 (5 bases). Trimming took off 3 bases at V and 5 bases at J, with 10 bases between the two ends. CDR1 is SNHLY, CDR2 FYNNEI, per germline. The CDR3 length is 13 residues. The CDR3 sequence: CASSDPSRETQYF. CDR3 bases: TGTGCCAGCAGTGACCCTAGCCGTGAGACCCAGTACTTC.

This clone has just a few counts. The chain joins TRBV29-1 to TRBJ1-4; D is undetermined. The CDR3 is 13 amino acids. V lost 4 bases to trimming and J lost 7 bases, with 13 bases between them. Per the germline V gene, CDR1 is SQVTM and CDR2 is ANQGSEA. For the CDR3, the DNA is TGCAGCGTTGGAGTGACCTCGGGTGAAAAACTGTTTTTT. It yields the protein CSVGVTSGEKLFF.

This clone was picked up one time. The J gene is TRBJ2-3, the V gene TRBV7-8; the D gene is possibly TRBD2 (5 bases). The germline V gene encodes CDR1 SGHVS and CDR2 FQNEAQ. The CDR3 has 16 amino acids. V lost 6 bases and J 4 bases, leaving 20 bases between the germline ends. CDR3 coding DNA: TGTGCCAGCAGATCCCACTGGACTGCGCGTTCAGATACGCAGTATTTT. Its translation: CASRSHWTARSDTQYF.

This chain connects TRBV4-2 to TRBJ2-1, with 8 bases lining up with TRBD2. Germline CDR1 LGHNA, CDR2 YNFKEQ. The trim removed 3 bases at V and 10 bases at J, leaving 20 bases unmatched. CDR3 size: 18 residues. The CDR3 region is CASSQEVLAGPSGGEQFF. The CDR3 bases are TGTGCCAGCAGCCAGGAGGTTTTAGCGGGACCCAGCGGCGGAGAGCAGTTCTTC.

The gene calls are TRBV7-2 and TRBJ2-3; 8 positions agree with TRBD2. Germline V CDR1 and CDR2: SGHTA, FQGNSA. The CDR3 has 14 residues. V shed 8 bases, J shed 2 bases, and the junction held 6 bases outside the gene matches. This chain's CDR3 is CASQLAVLTDTQYF. The CDR3 bases are TGTGCCAGCCAACTAGCGGTTCTCACAGATACGCAGTATTTT.

Only a few counts were recorded for this clone. V usage is TRBV5-6 and J usage is TRBJ2-1; weak D call: TRBD1 (6 bases). The germline V and J ends were trimmed by 7 bases and 13 bases, with 18 bases remaining between them. CDR1 is SGHDT and CDR2 is YYEEEE in the germline V gene. The length of the CDR3 is 12 residues. The CDR3 is CASQSQGPLQFF. DNA for the CDR3: TGTGCCAGCCAAAGCCAGGGGCCTCTTCAGTTCTTC. Filled out from reference TRBV5-6 and TRBJ2-1, the complete variable domain reads DAGVTQSPTHLIKTRGQQVTLRCSPKSGHDTVSWYQQALGQGPQFIFQYYEEEERQRGNFPDRFSGHQFPNYSSELNVNALLLGDSALYLCASQSQGPLQFFGPGTRLTVL.

This chain uses TRBV6-6 with TRBJ1-5, with TRBD1 identical over 8 bases. The CDR3 consists of 14 residues. Germline V CDR1 and CDR2: MNHNY, SVGAGI (reference sequence). J was trimmed by 7 bases and V by 4 bases; bases with no gene match: 6. DNA for the CDR3: TGTGCCAGCAGTTCTACAGGGGGTCGACAGCCCCAGCATTTT. Its translation: CASSSTGGRQPQHF.

V gene TRBV10-1 combines with J gene TRBJ2-2; D is unresolved. Trimming removed 8 bases from V and 4 bases from J, with 14 bases in between. This CDR3 is built from 14 residues. The V gene's germline CDR1 is WNHNN and CDR2 SYGVQD (reference sequence). The CDR3 DNA sequence: TGCGCCAGCGCGGCTAGGTTACTCACCGGGGAGCTGTTTTTT. Protein product: CASAARLLTGELFF.

The V gene is TRBV4-1, the J gene TRBJ2-1, with D tentatively TRBD1 (6 bases). V gave up 1 base and J gave up 0 bases, with 10 bases separating them. The CDR3 is made up of 16 amino acids. CDR1 and CDR2 from the germline V gene are MGHRA and YSYEKL. Here the CDR3 reads CASSQVWDTSYNEQFF. CDR3 DNA sequence: TGCGCCAGCAGCCAAGTTTGGGACACCTCCTACAATGAGCAGTTCTTC.